This T cell receptor beta chain was recorded in a study of human T cells and chemical hapten exposure. The V end lost 0 bases, the J end lost 3 bases, and 12 bases lay between the germline ends. CDR3 length equals 15 residues. CDR1 and CDR2 from the germline V gene are LGHNT and FRNRAP. Time point in this sample: patch test 2, 6 weeks after DPC sensitization. Treatment of the sample: therapeutic diphenylcyclopropenone sensitization with weekly scalp DPC. This clonotype was observed at least ten times. TCRdb used MiXCR to reprocess the RACE reads, holding one entry per CDR3 protein. Among approximately 85,000 distinct CDR3 sequences, about a tenth were seen once, and the ten largest hold approximately 2.5%.

This TCR was recovered from a woman aged 25-40 years with alopecia areata. Some clones in this sample may be carry-over from other donors' samples. Sequencing was performed on whole blood, taken in connection with sensitization to the hapten diphenylcyclopropenone (DPC). V gene TRBV12-5 combines with J gene TRBJ2-7; D call uncertain. As DNA, the CDR3 is TGTGCTAGTGGTTTGGTCGGGTTTTCGGACTACGAGCAGTACTTC. This encodes CASGLVGFSDYEQYF.